Listed below are T cell receptor beta chains from one sample, sequenced in a study of cytomegalovirus exposure and HLA in healthy donors. TCRdb's table, derived via immunoSEQ multiplex PCR, lists solely in-frame clones and lacks some. The sample lists about 130,000 clones, roughly four fifths occurring once. The material sequenced was PBMCs. These receptors were obtained from a young man in good health and CMV-seropositive. Each CDR3 is given with its conserved first and last residue. A D gene is named only where the DNA matches it firmly. Only part of the rows carry a size: once, few, many, or a class if the clone is expanded.

j_gene: TRBJ1-1; d_gene: TRBD1; v_gene: TRBV5-4; abundance: .; CDR3nt: TGTGCCAGCAGCTTGGGGTACAGGGGGCGAGTAGGTGACACTGAAGCTTTCTTT; CDR3aa: CASSLGYRGRVGDTEAFF
j_gene: TRBJ2-7; d_gene: .; v_gene: TRBV7-2; abundance: .; CDR3nt: TGTGCCAGCAGCTTAGATATGATGCGGTCGGTCACCTACGAGCAGTACTTC; CDR3aa: CASSLDMMRSVTYEQYF
j_gene: TRBJ2-7; d_gene: TRBD1; v_gene: TRBV19; abundance: .; CDR3nt: TGTGCCAGTAGTGTCGGACAGGGGGTAAACGAGCAGTACTTC; CDR3aa: CASSVGQGVNEQYF
j_gene: TRBJ1-1; d_gene: TRBD1; v_gene: TRBV29-1; abundance: .; CDR3nt: TGCAGCGGCGGACAGGGTGCAGCTTTCTTT; CDR3aa: CSGGQGAAFF
j_gene: TRBJ2-3; d_gene: .; v_gene: TRBV18; abundance: .; CDR3nt: TGTGCCAGCTCACCACCTTCGGGAACAGATACGCAGTATTTT; CDR3aa: CASSPPSGTDTQYF
j_gene: TRBJ2-7; d_gene: TRBD1; v_gene: TRBV18; abundance: .; CDR3nt: TGTGCCAGCTCGCCGTTATCCAGGACAGGGCTATACGAGCAGTACTTC; CDR3aa: CASSPLSRTGLYEQYF
j_gene: TRBJ1-4; d_gene: .; v_gene: TRBV5-1; abundance: .; CDR3nt: TGCGCCAGCAGCTTGGGGGGGCAGCATGAAAAACTGTTTTTT; CDR3aa: CASSLGGQHEKLFF
j_gene: TRBJ2-5; d_gene: TRBD1; v_gene: TRBV4-1; abundance: .; CDR3nt: TGCGCCAGCGGGCCGGGGACAGGGGGCGCTGAGGGAGAGACCCAGTACTTC; CDR3aa: CASGPGTGGAEGETQYF
j_gene: TRBJ2-3; d_gene: .; v_gene: TRBV10-3; abundance: .; CDR3nt: TGTGCCATCAGTGTGGAGGATCGGAGCACAGATACGCAGTATTTT; CDR3aa: CAISVEDRSTDTQYF
j_gene: TRBJ1-1; d_gene: .; v_gene: TRBV19; abundance: .; CDR3nt: TGTGCCAGTAGTATAGATGACAGCCTGAACACTGAAGCTTTCTTT; CDR3aa: CASSIDDSLNTEAFF
j_gene: TRBJ1-1; d_gene: .; v_gene: TRBV9; abundance: .; CDR3nt: TGTGCCAGCAGCGTAGGGGCCAGTGAAGCTTTCTTT; CDR3aa: CASSVGASEAFF
j_gene: TRBJ2-3; d_gene: .; v_gene: TRBV5-1; abundance: once; CDR3nt: TGCGCCAGCACCCCCGTCGGCGGAACAGATACGCAGTATTTT; CDR3aa: CASTPVGGTDTQYF
j_gene: TRBJ2-1; d_gene: .; v_gene: TRBV7-9; abundance: .; CDR3nt: TGTGCCAGCAGCCCCCTAACTTCCTACAATGAGCAGTTCTTC; CDR3aa: CASSPLTSYNEQFF
j_gene: TRBJ2-7; d_gene: TRBD2; v_gene: TRBV6-5; abundance: .; CDR3nt: TGTGCCAGCAGTTACTCAACGGGGGGGAACAGAGGCGAGCAGTACTTC; CDR3aa: CASSYSTGGNRGEQYF
j_gene: TRBJ1-4; d_gene: .; v_gene: TRBV25-1; abundance: .; CDR3nt: TGTGCCAGCAGTGCCGACAGGCCAAAGGGCGAAAAACTGTTTTTT; CDR3aa: CASSADRPKGEKLFF
j_gene: TRBJ1-3; d_gene: .; v_gene: TRBV6-1; abundance: .; CDR3nt: TGTGCCAGCAGTGAAGTGTCCTTCTCTGGAAACACCATATATTTT; CDR3aa: CASSEVSFSGNTIYF
j_gene: TRBJ1-1; d_gene: TRBD1; v_gene: TRBV2; abundance: few; CDR3nt: TGTGCCAGCAGTGATCAGGGGGCTTCAGGAGCTTTCTTT; CDR3aa: CASSDQGASGAFF
j_gene: TRBJ1-5; d_gene: .; v_gene: TRBV30; abundance: .; CDR3nt: TGTGCCTGGAGTGTACAGGGAAATCAGCCCCAGCATTTT; CDR3aa: CAWSVQGNQPQHF
j_gene: TRBJ2-7; d_gene: .; v_gene: TRBV7-9; abundance: .; CDR3nt: TGTGCCAGCAGCCCAGTCGAAGCGGGCCACTCCTACGAGCAGTACTTC; CDR3aa: CASSPVEAGHSYEQYF
j_gene: TRBJ2-1; d_gene: .; v_gene: TRBV27; abundance: .; CDR3nt: TGTGCCAGCAGGGGAGGGGGGGGCCCTTACAATGAGCAGTTCTTC; CDR3aa: CASRGGGGPYNEQFF
j_gene: TRBJ2-5; d_gene: TRBD1; v_gene: TRBV5-8; abundance: .; CDR3nt: TGTGCCAGCAGCTTCTTCGGACAGGATTGGGGTTTCCAAGAGACCCAGTACTTC; CDR3aa: CASSFFGQDWGFQETQYF
j_gene: TRBJ2-7; d_gene: TRBD1; v_gene: TRBV7-9; abundance: .; CDR3nt: TGTGCCAGCAGCTCCAGACAGGGTGGGCAGTACTTC; CDR3aa: CASSSRQGGQYF
j_gene: TRBJ1-1; d_gene: .; v_gene: TRBV5-4; abundance: .; CDR3nt: TGTGCCAGCAGCTTGGACTACATGAACACTGAAGCTTTCTTT; CDR3aa: CASSLDYMNTEAFF
j_gene: TRBJ2-7; d_gene: .; v_gene: TRBV4-2; abundance: .; CDR3nt: TGTGCCAGCAGCCAAGGTTTATACGGCTACGAGCAGTACTTC; CDR3aa: CASSQGLYGYEQYF
j_gene: TRBJ1-2; d_gene: .; v_gene: TRBV5-4; abundance: .; CDR3nt: TGTGCCAGCAGCTTTATTCAGCAGGGTGGCTACACCTTC; CDR3aa: CASSFIQQGGYTF
j_gene: TRBJ1-1; d_gene: .; v_gene: TRBV6-4; abundance: .; CDR3nt: TGTGCCAGCAGCCCATCCCGGGATTTCACTGAAGCTTTCTTT; CDR3aa: CASSPSRDFTEAFF
j_gene: TRBJ2-1; d_gene: .; v_gene: TRBV6-4; abundance: .; CDR3nt: TGTGCCAGCAGTGTTAGTACTTCCGCCAATGAGCAGTTCTTC; CDR3aa: CASSVSTSANEQFF
j_gene: TRBJ2-1; d_gene: TRBD2; v_gene: TRBV19; abundance: .; CDR3nt: TGTGCCACTCAGCGGGAGGGCCACTCCTACAATGAGCAGTTCTTC; CDR3aa: CATQREGHSYNEQFF
j_gene: TRBJ2-7; d_gene: .; v_gene: TRBV7-2; abundance: .; CDR3nt: TGTGCCAGCAGCCAACCTCCTTCGGACGAGCAGTACTTC; CDR3aa: CASSQPPSDEQYF
j_gene: TRBJ2-5; d_gene: TRBD1; v_gene: TRBV18; abundance: .; CDR3nt: TGTGCCAGCTCACCGACAGGGGCTTCCGAGACCCAGTACTTC; CDR3aa: CASSPTGASETQYF
j_gene: TRBJ2-7; d_gene: .; v_gene: TRBV27; abundance: .; CDR3nt: TGTGCCAGCAGCCTCGCCAGGGGATCCCTCGAGCAGTACTTC; CDR3aa: CASSLARGSLEQYF
j_gene: TRBJ2-7; d_gene: .; v_gene: TRBV5-4; abundance: .; CDR3nt: TGTGCCAGCAGCCCGGGCGGGTCGAGCTCCTACGAGCAGTACTTC; CDR3aa: CASSPGGSSSYEQYF
j_gene: TRBJ1-1; d_gene: .; v_gene: TRBV5-1; abundance: .; CDR3nt: TGCGCCAGCAGCTTAATACCCCAGGGCTTGAACACTGAAGCTTTCTTT; CDR3aa: CASSLIPQGLNTEAFF
j_gene: TRBJ2-1; d_gene: .; v_gene: TRBV7-3; abundance: .; CDR3nt: TGTGCCAGCAGCTTATCCGGGGGACCATACAATGAGCAGTTCTTC; CDR3aa: CASSLSGGPYNEQFF
j_gene: TRBJ1-1; d_gene: TRBD1; v_gene: TRBV2; abundance: many; CDR3nt: TGTGCCAGCAGGGACAGGGGATTTTTGAACACTGAAGCTTTCTTT; CDR3aa: CASRDRGFLNTEAFF
j_gene: TRBJ1-1; d_gene: TRBD1; v_gene: TRBV7-2; abundance: .; CDR3nt: TGTGCCAGCAGCATCCGGGGACAGCTAAACACTGAAGCTTTCTTT; CDR3aa: CASSIRGQLNTEAFF
j_gene: TRBJ2-3; d_gene: .; v_gene: TRBV18; abundance: once; CDR3nt: TGTGCCAGCTCAAGCAGCACAGATACGCAGTATTTT; CDR3aa: CASSSSTDTQYF
j_gene: TRBJ2-3; d_gene: TRBD2; v_gene: TRBV10-1; abundance: .; CDR3nt: TGCGCCAGCAGTCCAGGGACTAGCGGGCCGGACACAGATACGCAGTATTTT; CDR3aa: CASSPGTSGPDTDTQYF
j_gene: TRBJ1-4; d_gene: .; v_gene: TRBV5-4; abundance: .; CDR3nt: TGTGCCAGCAGCCCAGGGCAGGAGGGAGGTAATGAAAAACTGTTTTTT; CDR3aa: CASSPGQEGGNEKLFF
j_gene: TRBJ1-2; d_gene: TRBD1; v_gene: TRBV7-2; abundance: few; CDR3nt: TGTGCCAGCAGCCCCGACAGGGGGCGAGGTGGCTACACCTTC; CDR3aa: CASSPDRGRGGYTF
j_gene: TRBJ2-3; d_gene: .; v_gene: TRBV7-7; abundance: .; CDR3nt: TGTGCCAGCAGCGCAAGTCCAGGAATCACAGATACGCAGTATTTT; CDR3aa: CASSASPGITDTQYF
j_gene: TRBJ2-2; d_gene: .; v_gene: TRBV2; abundance: .; CDR3nt: TGTGCCAGCAGTTTCGGGGGGACAGGGAACACCGGGGAGCTGTTTTTT; CDR3aa: CASSFGGTGNTGELFF
j_gene: TRBJ2-5; d_gene: .; v_gene: TRBV6-6; abundance: .; CDR3nt: TGTGCCAGCAGGCCCGGACAGACGGTTGAGACCCAGTACTTC; CDR3aa: CASRPGQTVETQYF
j_gene: TRBJ2-1; d_gene: .; v_gene: TRBV5-8; abundance: many; CDR3nt: TGTGCCAGCAGCTTGGTAGCGGAGTACAATGAGCAGTTCTTC; CDR3aa: CASSLVAEYNEQFF
j_gene: TRBJ1-4; d_gene: .; v_gene: TRBV25-1; abundance: .; CDR3nt: TGTGCCAGCAGTGACCGGGGTCGTGGTGAAAAACTGTTTTTT; CDR3aa: CASSDRGRGEKLFF
j_gene: TRBJ1-2; d_gene: .; v_gene: TRBV27; abundance: .; CDR3nt: TGTGCCAGCAGTTCCCCAGGGTGGGCGAGCGGCTACACCTTC; CDR3aa: CASSSPGWASGYTF
j_gene: TRBJ2-1; d_gene: TRBD2; v_gene: TRBV18; abundance: .; CDR3nt: TGTGCCAGCTCACCGAGGCTAGCGGGAGTATGGGAGCAGTTCTTC; CDR3aa: CASSPRLAGVWEQFF
j_gene: TRBJ1-2; d_gene: TRBD1; v_gene: TRBV27; abundance: .; CDR3nt: TGTGCCAGCAGTTTATGGTCGGGACAGGGTTATGGCTACACCTTC; CDR3aa: CASSLWSGQGYGYTF
j_gene: TRBJ1-2; d_gene: TRBD1; v_gene: TRBV5-1; abundance: .; CDR3nt: TGCGCCAGCAGCTCGGGGACAGGGGACTATGGCTACACCTTC; CDR3aa: CASSSGTGDYGYTF
j_gene: TRBJ2-3; d_gene: TRBD1; v_gene: TRBV27; abundance: .; CDR3nt: TGTGCCAGCAGTTTAGGACAGGTCCTCGCAGATACGCAGTATTTT; CDR3aa: CASSLGQVLADTQYF
j_gene: TRBJ2-7; d_gene: .; v_gene: TRBV18; abundance: .; CDR3nt: TGTGCCAGCTCACCACCGACAGAGCCCTACGAGCAGTACTTC; CDR3aa: CASSPPTEPYEQYF